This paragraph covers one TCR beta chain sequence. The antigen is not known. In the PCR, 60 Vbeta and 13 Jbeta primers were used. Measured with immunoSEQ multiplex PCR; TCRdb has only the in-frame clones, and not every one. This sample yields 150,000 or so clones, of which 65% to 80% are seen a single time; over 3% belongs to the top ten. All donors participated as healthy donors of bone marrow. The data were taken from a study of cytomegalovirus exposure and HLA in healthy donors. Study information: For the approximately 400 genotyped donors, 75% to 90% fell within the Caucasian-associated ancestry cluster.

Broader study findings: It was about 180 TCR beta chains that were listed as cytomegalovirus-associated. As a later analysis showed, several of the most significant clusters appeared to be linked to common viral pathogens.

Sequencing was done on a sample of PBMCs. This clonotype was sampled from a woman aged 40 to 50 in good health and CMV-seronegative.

The CDR3 region is CASRGQGAGEKLFF. The CDR3 coding sequence is TGTGCCAGCAGGGGACAGGGGGCCGGTGAAAAACTGTTTTTT. The chain combines TRBV5-6 with TRBJ1-4; 12 bases agree with TRBD1. J gave up 7 bases and V 5 bases, and 3 bases lay outside the gene matches. CDR1 is SGHDT and CDR2 is YYEEEE in the germline V gene. The CDR3 consists of 14 residues.